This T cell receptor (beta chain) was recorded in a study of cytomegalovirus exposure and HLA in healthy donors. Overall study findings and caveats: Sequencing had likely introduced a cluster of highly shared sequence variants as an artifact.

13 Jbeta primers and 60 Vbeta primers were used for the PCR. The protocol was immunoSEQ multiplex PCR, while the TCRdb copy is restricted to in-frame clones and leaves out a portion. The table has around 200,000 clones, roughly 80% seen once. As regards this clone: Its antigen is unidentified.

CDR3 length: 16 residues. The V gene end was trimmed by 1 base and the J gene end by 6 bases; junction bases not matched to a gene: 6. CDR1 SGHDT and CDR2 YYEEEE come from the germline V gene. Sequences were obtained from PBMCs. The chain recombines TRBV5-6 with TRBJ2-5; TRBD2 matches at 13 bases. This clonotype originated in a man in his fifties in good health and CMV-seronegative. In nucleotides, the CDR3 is TGTGCCAGCAGCTTGCGGACTAGCGGGGGTACGAAGACCCAGTACTTC. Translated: CASSLRTSGGTKTQYF.